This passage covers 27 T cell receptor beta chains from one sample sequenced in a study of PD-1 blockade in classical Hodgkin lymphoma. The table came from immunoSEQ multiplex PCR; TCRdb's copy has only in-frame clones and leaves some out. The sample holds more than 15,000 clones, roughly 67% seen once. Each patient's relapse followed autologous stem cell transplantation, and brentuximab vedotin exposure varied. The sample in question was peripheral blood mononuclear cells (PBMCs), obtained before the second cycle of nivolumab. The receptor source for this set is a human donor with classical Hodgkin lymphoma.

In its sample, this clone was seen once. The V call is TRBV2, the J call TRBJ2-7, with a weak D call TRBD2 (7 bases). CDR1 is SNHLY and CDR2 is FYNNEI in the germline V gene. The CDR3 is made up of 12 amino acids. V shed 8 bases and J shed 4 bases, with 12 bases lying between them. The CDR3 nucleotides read TGTGCCAGCGAGGGGGGGTTTTACGAGCAGTACTTC. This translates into CASEGGFYEQYF.

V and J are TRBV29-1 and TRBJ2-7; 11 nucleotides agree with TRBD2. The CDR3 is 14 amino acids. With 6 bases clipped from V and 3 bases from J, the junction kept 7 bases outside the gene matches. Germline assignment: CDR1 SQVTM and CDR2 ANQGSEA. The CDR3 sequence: CSVRLAGGGYEQYF. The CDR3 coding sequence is TGCAGCGTGCGGCTAGCGGGAGGAGGCTACGAGCAGTACTTC.

The CDR3 spells CASSRTSGGSYNEQFF. For the CDR3, the DNA is TGTGCCAGTAGCAGGACTAGCGGGGGCTCCTACAATGAGCAGTTCTTC. The chain joins TRBV19 to TRBJ2-1; TRBD2 agrees at 13 bases. Germline assignment: CDR1 LNHDA and CDR2 SQIVND (reference sequence). V was clipped by 6 bases and J by 0 bases; unmatched bases: 2. The CDR3 consists of 16 residues.

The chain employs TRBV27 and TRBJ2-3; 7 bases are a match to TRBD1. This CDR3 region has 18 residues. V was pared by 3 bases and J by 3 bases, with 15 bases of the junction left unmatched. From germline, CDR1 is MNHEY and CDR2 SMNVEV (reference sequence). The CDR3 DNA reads TGTGCCAGCAGTTTTATAGGGAGAAGAGGGGGCATGACAGATACGCAGTATTTT. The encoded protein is CASSFIGRRGGMTDTQYF.

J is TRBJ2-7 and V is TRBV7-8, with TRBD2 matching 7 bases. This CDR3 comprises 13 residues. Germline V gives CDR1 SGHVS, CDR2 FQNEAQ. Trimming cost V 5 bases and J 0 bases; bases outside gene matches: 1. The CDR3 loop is CASSRDYSYEQYF. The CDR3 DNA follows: TGTGCCAGCAGCCGGGACTACTCCTACGAGCAGTACTTC. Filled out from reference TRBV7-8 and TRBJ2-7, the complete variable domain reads GAGVSQSPRYKVAKRGQDVALRCDPISGHVSLFWYQQALGQGPEFLTYFQNEAQLDKSGLPSDRFFAERPEGSVSTLKIQRTQQEDSAVYLCASSRDYSYEQYFGPGTRLTVT.

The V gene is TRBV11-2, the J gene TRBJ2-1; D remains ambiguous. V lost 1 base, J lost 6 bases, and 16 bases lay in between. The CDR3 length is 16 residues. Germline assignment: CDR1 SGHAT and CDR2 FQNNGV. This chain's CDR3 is CASSLGQAFLVNEQFF. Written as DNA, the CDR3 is TGTGCCAGCAGCTTAGGGCAGGCCTTTCTGGTCAATGAGCAGTTCTTC.

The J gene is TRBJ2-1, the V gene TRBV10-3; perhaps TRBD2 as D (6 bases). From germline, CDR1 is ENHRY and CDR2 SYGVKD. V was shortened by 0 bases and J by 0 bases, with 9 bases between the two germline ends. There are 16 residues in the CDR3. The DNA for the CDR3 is TGTGCCATCAGTGAGTCTGGGAGGAGCTCCTACAATGAGCAGTTCTTC. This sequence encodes CAISESGRSSYNEQFF.

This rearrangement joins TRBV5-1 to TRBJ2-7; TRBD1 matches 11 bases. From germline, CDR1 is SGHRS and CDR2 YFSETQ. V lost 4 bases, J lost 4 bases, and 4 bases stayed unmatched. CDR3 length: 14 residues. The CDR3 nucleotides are TGCGCCAGCAGCATCGGACAGGGGGCGTACGAGCAGTACTTC. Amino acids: CASSIGQGAYEQYF. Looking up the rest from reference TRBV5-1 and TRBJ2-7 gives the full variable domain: KAGVTQTPRYLIKTRGQQVTLSCSPISGHRSVSWYQQTPGQGLQFLFEYFSETQRNKGNFPGRFSGRQFSNSRSEMNVSTLELGDSALYLCASSIGQGAYEQYFGPGTRLTVT.

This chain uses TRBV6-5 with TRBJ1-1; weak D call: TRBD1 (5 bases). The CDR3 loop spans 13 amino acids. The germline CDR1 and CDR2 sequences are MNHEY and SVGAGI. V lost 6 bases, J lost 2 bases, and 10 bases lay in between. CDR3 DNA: TGTGCCAGCAGATGGGGCCACAACACTGAAGCTTTCTTT. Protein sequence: CASRWGHNTEAFF.

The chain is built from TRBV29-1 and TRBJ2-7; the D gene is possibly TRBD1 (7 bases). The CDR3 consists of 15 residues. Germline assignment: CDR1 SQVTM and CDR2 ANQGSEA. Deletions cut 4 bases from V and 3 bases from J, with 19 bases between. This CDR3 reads CSVAGDRDLIYEQYF. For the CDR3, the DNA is TGCAGCGTTGCCGGCGACAGGGACTTAATCTACGAGCAGTACTTC.

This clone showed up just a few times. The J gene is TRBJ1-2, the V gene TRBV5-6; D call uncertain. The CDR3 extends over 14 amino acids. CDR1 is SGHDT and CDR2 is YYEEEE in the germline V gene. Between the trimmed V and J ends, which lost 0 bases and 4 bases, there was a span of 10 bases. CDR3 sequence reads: CASSLEWTGYGYTF. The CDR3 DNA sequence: TGTGCCAGCAGCTTGGAGTGGACGGGCTATGGCTACACCTTC.

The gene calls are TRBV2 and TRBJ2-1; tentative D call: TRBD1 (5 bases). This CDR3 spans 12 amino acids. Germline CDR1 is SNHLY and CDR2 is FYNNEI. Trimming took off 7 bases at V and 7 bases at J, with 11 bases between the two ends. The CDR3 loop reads CASIAGMNEQFF. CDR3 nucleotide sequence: TGTGCCAGCATTGCAGGGATGAATGAGCAGTTCTTC.

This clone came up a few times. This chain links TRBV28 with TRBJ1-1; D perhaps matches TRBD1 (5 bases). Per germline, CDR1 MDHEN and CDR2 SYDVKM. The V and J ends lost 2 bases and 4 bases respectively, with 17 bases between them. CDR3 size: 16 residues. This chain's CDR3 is CASSLIPNVGTTEAFF. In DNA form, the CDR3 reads TGTGCCAGCAGTTTAATCCCGAACGTGGGGACCACTGAAGCTTTCTTT.

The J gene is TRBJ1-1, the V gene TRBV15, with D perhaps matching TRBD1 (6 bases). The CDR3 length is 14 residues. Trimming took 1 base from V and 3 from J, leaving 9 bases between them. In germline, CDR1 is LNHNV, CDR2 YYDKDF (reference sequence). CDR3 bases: TGTGCCACCAGCAGAGGGGGGGCGGACACTGAAGCTTTCTTT. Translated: CATSRGGADTEAFF.

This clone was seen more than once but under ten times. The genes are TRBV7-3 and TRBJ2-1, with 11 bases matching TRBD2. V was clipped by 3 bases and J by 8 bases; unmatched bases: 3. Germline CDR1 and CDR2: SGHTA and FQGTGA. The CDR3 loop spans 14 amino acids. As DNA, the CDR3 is TGTGCCAGCAGCTTGACTAGCGGGAACCATGAGCAGTTCTTC. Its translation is CASSLTSGNHEQFF.

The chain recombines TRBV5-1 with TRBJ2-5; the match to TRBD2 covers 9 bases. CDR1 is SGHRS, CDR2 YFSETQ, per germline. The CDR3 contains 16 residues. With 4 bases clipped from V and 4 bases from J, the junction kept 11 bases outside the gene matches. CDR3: CASSPDSGSPRETQYF. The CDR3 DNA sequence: TGCGCCAGCAGCCCAGATAGCGGGAGCCCCCGAGAGACCCAGTACTTC.

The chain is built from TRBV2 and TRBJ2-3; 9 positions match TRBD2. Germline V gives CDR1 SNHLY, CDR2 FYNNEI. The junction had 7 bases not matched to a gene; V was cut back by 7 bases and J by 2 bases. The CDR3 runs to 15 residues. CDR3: CASILRTSATDTQYF. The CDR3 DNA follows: TGTGCCAGCATTCTTAGGACTAGCGCCACAGATACGCAGTATTTT. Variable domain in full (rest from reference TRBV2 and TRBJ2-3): EPEVTQTPSHQVTQMGQEVILRCVPISNHLYFYWYRQILGQKVEFLVSFYNNEISEKSEIFDDQFSVERPDGSNFTLKIRSTKLEDSAMYFCASILRTSATDTQYFGPGTRLTVL.

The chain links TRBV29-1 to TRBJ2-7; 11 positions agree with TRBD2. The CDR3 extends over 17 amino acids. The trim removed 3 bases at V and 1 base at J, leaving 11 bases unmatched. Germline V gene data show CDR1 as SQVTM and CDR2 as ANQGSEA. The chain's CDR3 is CSVEVPSGTSGSYEQYF. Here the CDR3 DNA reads TGCAGCGTTGAGGTACCATCAGGGACTAGCGGTTCCTACGAGCAGTACTTC.

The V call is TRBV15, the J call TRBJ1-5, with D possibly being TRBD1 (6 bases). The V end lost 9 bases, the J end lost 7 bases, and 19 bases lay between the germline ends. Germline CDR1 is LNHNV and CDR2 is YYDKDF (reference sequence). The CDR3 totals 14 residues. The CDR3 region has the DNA TGTGCCACTATTACAGGGTCCGACGGGCAGCCCCAGCATTTT. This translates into CATITGSDGQPQHF. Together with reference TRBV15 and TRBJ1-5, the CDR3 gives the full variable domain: DAMVIQNPRYQVTQFGKPVTLSCSQTLNHNVMYWYQQKSSQAPKLLFHYYDKDFNNEADTPDNFQSRRPNTSFCFLDIRSPGLGDTAMYLCATITGSDGQPQHFGDGTRLSIL.

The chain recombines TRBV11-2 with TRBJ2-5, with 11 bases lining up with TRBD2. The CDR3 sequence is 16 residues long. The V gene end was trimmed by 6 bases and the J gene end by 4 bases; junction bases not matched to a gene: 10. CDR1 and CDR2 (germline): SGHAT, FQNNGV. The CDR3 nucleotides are TGTGCCAGCAGTCACCGACTAGCGGGAATTCTAGAGACCCAGTACTTC. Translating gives CASSHRLAGILETQYF.

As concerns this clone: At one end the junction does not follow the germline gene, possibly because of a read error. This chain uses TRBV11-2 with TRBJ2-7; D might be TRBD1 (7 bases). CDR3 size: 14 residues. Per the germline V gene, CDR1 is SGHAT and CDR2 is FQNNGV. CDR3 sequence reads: CASNLDREAYEQYF. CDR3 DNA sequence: TGTGCCAGCAACTTAGACAGGGAGGCCTACGAGCAGTACTTC.

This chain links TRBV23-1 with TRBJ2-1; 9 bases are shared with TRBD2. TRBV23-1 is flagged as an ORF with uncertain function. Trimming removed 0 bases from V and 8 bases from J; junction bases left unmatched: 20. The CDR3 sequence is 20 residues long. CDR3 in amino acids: CASSQSRLAGGWSPTDEQFF. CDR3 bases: TGCGCCAGCAGTCAATCGCGGTTGGCGGGAGGGTGGAGCCCAACTGATGAGCAGTTCTTC.

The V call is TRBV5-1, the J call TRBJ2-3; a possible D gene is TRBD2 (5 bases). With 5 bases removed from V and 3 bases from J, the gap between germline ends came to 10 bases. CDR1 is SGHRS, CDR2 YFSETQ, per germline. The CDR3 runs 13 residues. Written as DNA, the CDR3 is TGCGCCAGCAGTGGAGAGGGAACAGATACGCAGTATTTT. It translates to CASSGEGTDTQYF. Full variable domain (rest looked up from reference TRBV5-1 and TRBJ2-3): KAGVTQTPRYLIKTRGQQVTLSCSPISGHRSVSWYQQTPGQGLQFLFEYFSETQRNKGNFPGRFSGRQFSNSRSEMNVSTLELGDSALYLCASSGEGTDTQYFGPGTRLTVL.

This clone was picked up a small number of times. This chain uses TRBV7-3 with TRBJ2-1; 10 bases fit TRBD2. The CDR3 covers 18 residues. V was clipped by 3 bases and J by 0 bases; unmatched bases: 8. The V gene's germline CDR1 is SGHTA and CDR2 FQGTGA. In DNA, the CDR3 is TGTGCCAGCAGCTTCATAGCGGGGGGTCCAAGCTCCTACAATGAGCAGTTCTTC. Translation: CASSFIAGGPSSYNEQFF.

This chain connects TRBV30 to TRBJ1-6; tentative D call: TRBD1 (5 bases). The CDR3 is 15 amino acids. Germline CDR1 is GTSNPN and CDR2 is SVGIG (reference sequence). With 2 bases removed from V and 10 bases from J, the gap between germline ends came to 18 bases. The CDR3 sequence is CAWSSLAGTRSPLHF. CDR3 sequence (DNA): TGTGCCTGGAGTTCTTTGGCAGGGACGAGGTCACCCCTCCACTTT.

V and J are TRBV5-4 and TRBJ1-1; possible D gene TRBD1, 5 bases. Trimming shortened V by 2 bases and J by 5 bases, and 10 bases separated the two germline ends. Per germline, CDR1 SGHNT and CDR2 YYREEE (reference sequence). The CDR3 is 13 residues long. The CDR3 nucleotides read TGTGCCAGCAGCTTTTGGGGGGGGACTGAAGCTTTCTTT. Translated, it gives CASSFWGGTEAFF.

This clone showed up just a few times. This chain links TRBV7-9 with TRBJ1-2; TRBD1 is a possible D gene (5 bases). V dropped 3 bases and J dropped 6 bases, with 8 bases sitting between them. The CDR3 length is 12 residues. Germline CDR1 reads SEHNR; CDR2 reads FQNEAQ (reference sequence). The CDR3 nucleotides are TGTGCCAGCAGCTTCTTCAGGGATGGCTACACCTTC. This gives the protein CASSFFRDGYTF.